The 17 T cell receptor beta chains given below trace back to one sample, sequenced in a study of a mutant IDH1 vaccine in newly diagnosed glioma. Measured with immunoSEQ multiplex PCR; TCRdb has only the in-frame clones, and not every one. The data show around 65,000 clones, about four fifths seen once. Their antigens are not known. The time point: week 47, end of study. The study gave 300 ug of mutant IDH1 20-mer peptide per vaccine dose, with topical imiquimod. The material was PBMCs, obtained from a glioma patient whose treatment included an IDH1 peptide vaccine. The receptors were gathered from a man aged 25 to 40 with glioma.

The chain joins TRBV19 to TRBJ2-3; weak D call: TRBD1 (5 bases). Germline V gene sequence: CDR1 LNHDA, CDR2 SQIVND (reference sequence). The V end lost 6 bases, the J end lost 3 bases, and 10 bases lay between the germline ends. The CDR3 covers 13 residues. CDR3 coding DNA: TGTGCCAGTAGGCCAGGGAATACAGATACGCAGTATTTT. As protein: CASRPGNTDTQYF.

The chain carries TRBV6-4 and TRBJ1-5; the D gene is possibly TRBD1 (5 bases). Trimming stripped 6 bases from V and 0 bases from J, with 9 bases between. The CDR3 sequence is 14 residues long. Germline loops: CDR1 MRHNA, CDR2 SNTAGT. The CDR3 spells CASRRGNSNQPQHF. The CDR3 DNA reads TGTGCCAGCAGGCGGGGCAATAGCAATCAGCCCCAGCATTTT.

This rearrangement joins TRBV14 to TRBJ2-3; 9 nucleotides line up with TRBD1. V lost 4 bases, J lost 7 bases, and 12 bases stayed unmatched. This CDR3 contains 16 residues. Germline V gene sequence: CDR1 SGHDN, CDR2 FVKESK. CDR3 sequence (DNA): TGTGCCAGCAGCCCAACCTACGGGACAGGGAGGCATACGCAGTATTTT. Encoded protein: CASSPTYGTGRHTQYF.

This chain links TRBV15 with TRBJ2-5; D gene unclear. This CDR3 contains 17 residues. Germline assignment: CDR1 LNHNV and CDR2 YYDKDF (reference sequence). V dropped 0 bases and J dropped 1 base, with 15 bases sitting between them. CDR3: CATSRDLLAGAQETQYF. In nucleotides, the CDR3 is TGTGCCACCAGCAGAGATCTGTTGGCAGGCGCCCAAGAGACCCAGTACTTC.

The J gene is TRBJ1-1, the V gene TRBV6-1; no reliable D call. The CDR3 is 13 residues long. V shed 6 bases and J shed 0 bases, with 8 bases lying between them. Germline values: CDR1 MNHNS, CDR2 SASEGT. The CDR3 loop reads CASRISMNTEAFF. CDR3 sequence (DNA): TGTGCCAGCAGGATTAGCATGAACACTGAAGCTTTCTTT.

The chain uses TRBV5-1 and TRBJ2-5, with TRBD2 matching 9 bases. Germline-derived CDR1 and CDR2 are SGHRS and YFSETQ. The CDR3 has 18 amino acids. V dropped 0 bases and J dropped 3; count of bases not matched to a gene: 12. CDR3 amino acids: CASSLEAAAGGPEETQYF. DNA of the CDR3: TGCGCCAGCAGCTTGGAGGCCGCGGCGGGGGGGCCGGAAGAGACCCAGTACTTC.

V usage is TRBV5-4 and J usage is TRBJ1-2; tentative D call: TRBD1 (5 bases). Germline V gene data show CDR1 as SGHNT and CDR2 as YYREEE (reference sequence). The CDR3 is 15 amino acids. The germline V and J ends were trimmed by 4 bases and 3 bases, with 16 bases remaining between them. CDR3 nucleotide sequence: TGTGCCAGCAGCCCCCGGGGGGGGAGTGACTATGGCTACACCTTC. It translates to CASSPRGGSDYGYTF.

The chain links TRBV28 to TRBJ2-1; 7 bases fit TRBD1. Germline V gene lookup returns CDR1 MDHEN and CDR2 SYDVKM. This CDR3 spans 15 amino acids. The ends lost 9 bases at V and 4 bases at J; junction bases unmatched: 12. CDR3 sequence reads: CASRDRDSLYNEQFF. Written as DNA, the CDR3 is TGTGCCAGTCGGGACCGGGACAGCCTTTACAATGAGCAGTTCTTC.

The chain carries TRBV6-1 and TRBJ1-1; 9 positions agree with TRBD1. Losses at the gene ends were 10 bases for V and 7 bases for J; bases not matched to a gene: 7. Germline V gives CDR1 MNHNS, CDR2 SASEGT. The CDR3 is made up of 12 amino acids. CDR3 sequence: CAILQGALEAFF. CDR3 DNA: TGTGCCATCCTACAGGGGGCTCTTGAAGCTTTCTTT.

DNA for the CDR3: TGTGCCAGCAGTTACAACTTCCTCGGGGGTAACTATGGCTACACCTTC. Amino acid sequence: CASSYNFLGGNYGYTF. The chain joins TRBV6-5 to TRBJ1-2; D might be TRBD1 (5 bases). The CDR3 contains 16 residues. Trimming shortened V by 2 bases and J by 1 base, and 14 bases separated the two germline ends. The germline CDR1 and CDR2 sequences are MNHEY and SVGAGI.

This clone was observed a handful of times. CDR3 nucleotides: TGTGCCAGCACCGAGGGGAAGGGGCCACAAGAGACCCAGTACTTC. Amino acid sequence: CASTEGKGPQETQYF. V gene TRBV7-9 combines with J gene TRBJ2-5; D possibly matches TRBD1 or TRBD2 (5 bases each). This CDR3 is built from 15 residues. Deletions cut 7 bases from V and 2 bases from J, with 17 bases between. The V gene's germline CDR1 is SEHNR and CDR2 FQNEAQ (reference sequence).

V gene TRBV5-1 combines with J gene TRBJ2-3; the match to TRBD2 covers 13 bases. CDR1 and CDR2 from the germline V gene are SGHRS and YFSETQ. V shed 3 bases, J shed 0 bases, and the junction held 1 base outside the gene matches. The CDR3 runs 16 residues. CDR3 in amino acids: CASSSLAGGSTDTQYF. The DNA for the CDR3 is TGCGCCAGCAGCTCACTAGCGGGGGGGAGCACAGATACGCAGTATTTT. The variable domain in full, completed from reference TRBV5-1 and TRBJ2-3, reads KAGVTQTPRYLIKTRGQQVTLSCSPISGHRSVSWYQQTPGQGLQFLFEYFSETQRNKGNFPGRFSGRQFSNSRSEMNVSTLELGDSALYLCASSSLAGGSTDTQYFGPGTRLTVL.

This rearrangement joins TRBV19 to TRBJ2-1; 9 bases align to TRBD1. The CDR3 is made up of 14 amino acids. CDR1 LNHDA and CDR2 SQIVND come from the germline V gene (reference sequence). Trimming at V came to 9 bases and at J to 4 bases, leaving 7 bases not matched to a gene. The CDR3 DNA sequence: TGTGCCAGCAACAGACAGGGGGAATACAATGAGCAGTTCTTC. It is translated as CASNRQGEYNEQFF. Full variable domain (rest looked up from reference TRBV19 and TRBJ2-1): DGGITQSPKYLFRKEGQNVTLSCEQNLNHDAMYWYRQDPGQGLRLIYYSQIVNDFQKGDIAEGYSVSREKKESFPLTVTSAQKNPTAFYLCASNRQGEYNEQFFGPGTRLTVL.

V is TRBV7-9 and J is TRBJ2-5; D may be TRBD1 (5 bases). In germline, CDR1 is SEHNR, CDR2 FQNEAQ (reference sequence). The CDR3 loop spans 13 amino acids. Trimming cost V 2 bases and J 2 bases, with 6 bases left between them. The CDR3 here is CASSLRGQETQYF. The CDR3 coding sequence is TGTGCCAGCAGCTTAAGGGGACAAGAGACCCAGTACTTC.

The chain links TRBV6-1 to TRBJ2-7, with 7 bases that match TRBD1. Germline assignment: CDR1 MNHNS and CDR2 SASEGT. V lost 4 bases, J lost 3 bases, and 3 bases stayed unmatched. This CDR3 contains 13 residues. In DNA, the CDR3 is TGTGCCAGCAGTGTGACAGGGTTCTACGAGCAGTACTTC. It specifies CASSVTGFYEQYF.

The chain carries TRBV7-9 and TRBJ2-3; 9 positions match TRBD2. The CDR3 loop spans 16 amino acids. J was trimmed by 1 base and V by 3 bases; bases with no gene match: 5. Germline V gene lookup returns CDR1 SEHNR and CDR2 FQNEAQ (reference sequence). CDR3: CASSFPSGVRTDTQYF. The CDR3 DNA sequence: TGTGCCAGCAGCTTTCCTAGCGGGGTCCGCACAGATACGCAGTATTTT.

The chain recombines TRBV5-4 with TRBJ2-7; TRBD2 matches at 9 bases. The V segment lost 0 bases and the J segment 5 bases; nucleotides outside the gene matches: 6. This CDR3 comprises 15 residues. CDR1 is SGHNT and CDR2 is YYREEE in the germline V gene (reference sequence). The chain's CDR3 is CASSLVLAGSHEQYF. The CDR3 DNA reads TGTGCCAGCAGCTTGGTTCTAGCGGGATCCCACGAGCAGTACTTC.